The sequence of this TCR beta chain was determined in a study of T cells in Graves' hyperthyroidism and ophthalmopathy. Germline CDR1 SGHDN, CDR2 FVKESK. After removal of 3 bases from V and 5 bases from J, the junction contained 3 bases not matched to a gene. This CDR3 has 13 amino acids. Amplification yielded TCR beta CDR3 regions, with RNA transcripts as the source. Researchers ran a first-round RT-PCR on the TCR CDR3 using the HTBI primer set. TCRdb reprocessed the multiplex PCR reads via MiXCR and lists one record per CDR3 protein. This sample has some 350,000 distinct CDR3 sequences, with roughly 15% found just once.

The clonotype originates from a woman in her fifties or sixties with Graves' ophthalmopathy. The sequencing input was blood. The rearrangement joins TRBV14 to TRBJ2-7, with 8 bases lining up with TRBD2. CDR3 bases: TGTGCCAGCAGCCACGGGAGGGCCCACGAGCAGTACTTC. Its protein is CASSHGRAHEQYF.